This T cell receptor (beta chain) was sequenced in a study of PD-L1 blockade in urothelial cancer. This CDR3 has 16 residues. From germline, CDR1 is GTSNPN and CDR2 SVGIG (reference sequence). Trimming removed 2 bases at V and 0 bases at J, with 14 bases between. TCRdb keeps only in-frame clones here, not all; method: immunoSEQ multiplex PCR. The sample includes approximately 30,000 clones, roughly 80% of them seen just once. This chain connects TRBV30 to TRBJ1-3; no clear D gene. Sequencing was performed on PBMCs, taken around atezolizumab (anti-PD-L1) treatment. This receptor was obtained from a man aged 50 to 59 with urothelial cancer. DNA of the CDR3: TGTGCCTGGAGTTTTGGGAGGGAAGGCTCTGGAAACACCATATATTTT. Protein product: CAWSFGREGSGNTIYF.